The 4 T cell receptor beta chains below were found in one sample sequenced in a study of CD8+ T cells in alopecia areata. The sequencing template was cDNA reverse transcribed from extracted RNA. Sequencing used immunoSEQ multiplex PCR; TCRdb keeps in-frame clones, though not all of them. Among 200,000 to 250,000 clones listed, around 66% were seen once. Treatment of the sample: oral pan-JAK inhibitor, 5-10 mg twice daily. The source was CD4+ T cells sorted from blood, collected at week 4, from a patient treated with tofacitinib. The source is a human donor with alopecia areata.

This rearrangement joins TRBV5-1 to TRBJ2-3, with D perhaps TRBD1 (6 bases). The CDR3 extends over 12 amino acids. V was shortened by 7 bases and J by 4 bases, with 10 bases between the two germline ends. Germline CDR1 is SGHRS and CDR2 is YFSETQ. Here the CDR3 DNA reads TGCGCCAGCCAGGGGTCGGCAGATACGCAGTATTTT. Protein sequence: CASQGSADTQYF.

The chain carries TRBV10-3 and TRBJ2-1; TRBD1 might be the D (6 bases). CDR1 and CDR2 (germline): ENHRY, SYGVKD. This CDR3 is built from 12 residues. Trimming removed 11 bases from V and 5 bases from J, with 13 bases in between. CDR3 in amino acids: CASTGTHNEQFF. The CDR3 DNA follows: TGTGCCTCCACCGGGACACACAATGAGCAGTTCTTC.

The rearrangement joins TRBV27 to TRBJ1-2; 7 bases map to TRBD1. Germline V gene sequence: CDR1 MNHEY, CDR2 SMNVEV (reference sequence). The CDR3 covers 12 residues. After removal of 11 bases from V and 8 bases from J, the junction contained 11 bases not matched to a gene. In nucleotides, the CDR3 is TGTGCCTCGATGACAGGGAAAGAAGGCTACACCTTC. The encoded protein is CASMTGKEGYTF.

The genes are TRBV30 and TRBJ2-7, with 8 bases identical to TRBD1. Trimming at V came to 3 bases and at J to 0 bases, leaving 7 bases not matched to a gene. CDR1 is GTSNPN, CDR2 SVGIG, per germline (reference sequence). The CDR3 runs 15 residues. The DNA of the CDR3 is TGTGCCTGGAGACTTAGCGGACAGGGCTCCTACGAGCAGTACTTC. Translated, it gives CAWRLSGQGSYEQYF.